These T cell receptor beta chains were read from a single sample in a study of blood T cell repertoires in COVID-19. TCRdb's copy holds only in-frame clones and misses some; the assay was immunoSEQ multiplex PCR. Of some 150,000 clones in the sample, nearly 80% were seen once. The sample consisted of peripheral blood. The origin of the receptors is a woman of 80 years or more with acute or convalescent COVID-19. Each CDR3 is given with its conserved first and last residue. The order of the fields is J gene, D gene, clone size, V gene, CDR3 protein, CDR3 DNA. The D gene is left open where the match is weak. Only some rows state a clone size, as once, few, many or a class for expanded clones.

J gene: TRBJ1-2
D gene: TRBD1
clone size: -
V gene: TRBV6-5
CDR3 protein: CASSYGTGSNGYTF
CDR3 DNA: TGTGCCAGCAGTTACGGGACAGGGTCGAATGGCTACACCTTC

J gene: TRBJ1-2
D gene: -
clone size: once
V gene: TRBV30
CDR3 protein: CARHGGGDMGEYGYTF
CDR3 DNA: TGTGCCCGTCACGGCGGGGGGGACATGGGGGAGTATGGCTACACCTTC

J gene: TRBJ2-1
D gene: TRBD2
clone size: -
V gene: TRBV5-1
CDR3 protein: CASSRWTGTSGRGEQFF
CDR3 DNA: TGCGCCAGCAGCCGGTGGACTGGGACTAGCGGGAGGGGGGAGCAGTTCTTC

J gene: TRBJ1-5
D gene: -
clone size: once
V gene: TRBV10-1
CDR3 protein: CASSPGTSHYPRGNQPQHF
CDR3 DNA: TGCGCCAGCAGCCCCGGGACATCCCACTACCCTAGGGGAAATCAGCCCCAGCATTTT

J gene: TRBJ2-4
D gene: -
clone size: -
V gene: TRBV11-2
CDR3 protein: CASRQGGNIQYF
CDR3 DNA: TGTGCCAGCAGACAGGGAGGGAACATTCAGTACTTC

J gene: TRBJ2-7
D gene: TRBD1
clone size: -
V gene: TRBV13
CDR3 protein: CASSWDRGSSYEQYF
CDR3 DNA: TGTGCCAGCAGCTGGGACAGGGGGAGCTCCTACGAGCAGTACTTC

J gene: TRBJ1-6
D gene: TRBD1
clone size: -
V gene: TRBV27
CDR3 protein: CASSLTGTGDFSYNSPLHF
CDR3 DNA: TGTGCCAGCAGTTTAACCGGGACAGGGGACTTCTCCTATAATTCACCCCTCCACTTT

J gene: TRBJ2-3
D gene: TRBD2
clone size: -
V gene: TRBV28
CDR3 protein: CASSSGGLAGRDTQYF
CDR3 DNA: TGTGCCAGCAGTTCCGGGGGGCTAGCGGGAAGAGATACGCAGTATTTT

J gene: TRBJ2-7
D gene: -
clone size: few
V gene: TRBV19
CDR3 protein: CASRNEGYEQYF
CDR3 DNA: TGTGCCAGTAGAAATGAGGGATACGAGCAGTACTTC

J gene: TRBJ1-5
D gene: -
clone size: few
V gene: TRBV4-1
CDR3 protein: CASSHSQGRQPQHF
CDR3 DNA: TGCGCCAGCAGCCATAGCCAAGGAAGGCAGCCCCAGCATTTT

J gene: TRBJ2-1
D gene: TRBD2
clone size: -
V gene: TRBV7-6
CDR3 protein: CASSPDIAGAVGDEQFF
CDR3 DNA: TGTGCCAGCAGCCCAGATATAGCGGGAGCAGTCGGCGATGAGCAGTTCTTC

J gene: TRBJ2-5
D gene: TRBD2
clone size: -
V gene: TRBV3-1/TRBV3-2
CDR3 protein: CASSQDKASGRPRYF
CDR3 DNA: TGTGCCAGCAGCCAAGATAAGGCTAGCGGGAGACCCCGGTACTTC

J gene: TRBJ2-1
D gene: TRBD2
clone size: once
V gene: TRBV9
CDR3 protein: CASSTSGTYNEQFF
CDR3 DNA: TGTGCCAGCAGTACTAGCGGGACGTACAATGAGCAGTTCTTC

J gene: TRBJ1-1
D gene: -
clone size: -
V gene: TRBV5-5
CDR3 protein: CASTLGENTEAFF
CDR3 DNA: TGTGCCAGCACCCTCGGGGAGAACACTGAAGCTTTCTTT

J gene: TRBJ1-4
D gene: -
clone size: -
V gene: TRBV3-1/TRBV3-2
CDR3 protein: CASSQVGGNEKLFF
CDR3 DNA: TGTGCCAGCAGCCAAGTCGGTGGTAATGAAAAACTGTTTTTT

J gene: TRBJ2-1
D gene: -
clone size: -
V gene: TRBV5-4
CDR3 protein: CASSLELGAQTEQFF
CDR3 DNA: TGTGCCAGCAGCTTGGAGCTGGGGGCCCAAACCGAGCAGTTCTTC

J gene: TRBJ2-1
D gene: TRBD2
clone size: -
V gene: TRBV5-4
CDR3 protein: CASSLGGTSGTEQFF
CDR3 DNA: TGTGCCAGCAGCTTGGGAGGGACTAGCGGGACAGAACAGTTCTTC

J gene: TRBJ2-7
D gene: -
clone size: -
V gene: TRBV18
CDR3 protein: CASSLAGVHEQYF
CDR3 DNA: TGTGCCAGCTCCTTGGCAGGGGTCCACGAGCAGTACTTC